These 18 T cell receptor beta chains share one sample of origin, sequenced in a study of T-cell memory formation after mild COVID-19. In TCRdb, the 5' RACE reads were re-called with MiXCR into one record per CDR3 protein. There are 550,000 to 600,000 distinct CDR3 sequences in the sample; roughly a sixth occur only once, and roughly 7.8% lies in the top ten. Sample: PBMCs or a T cell subset sorted from them (not recorded which). The receptors shown here come from an adult woman who had mild COVID-19 (a few samples of this study predate the infection). Cell type and time point are not known.

A few counts support this clonotype. The chain has TRBV24-1 and TRBJ1-1; D remains ambiguous. Trimming stripped 7 bases from V and 7 bases from J, with 21 bases between. The germline CDR1 and CDR2 sequences are KGHDR and SFDVKD. The CDR3 has 15 amino acids. CDR3 loop: CATRDPQKPHHEAFF. The CDR3 DNA follows: TGTGCCACCAGAGACCCACAGAAGCCCCACCATGAAGCTTTCTTT.

This clonotype was observed a handful of times. The genes are TRBV24-1 and TRBJ2-3; TRBD1 matches at 7 bases. The CDR3 extends over 15 amino acids. Trimming at V came to 4 bases and at J to 1 base, leaving 4 bases not matched to a gene. The V gene's germline CDR1 is KGHDR and CDR2 SFDVKD. The CDR3 DNA follows: TGTGCCACCAGTGACTTGACAGGGCGCACAGATACGCAGTATTTT. The encoded protein is CATSDLTGRTDTQYF.

The chain combines TRBV3-1 with TRBJ2-6, with D possibly TRBD1 on 5 matching bases. Trimming left V 4 bases short and J 2 bases short, with 9 bases between. The CDR3 runs 15 residues. Germline V gene data show CDR1 as LGHDT and CDR2 as YNNKEL (reference sequence). This CDR3 reads CASSPQAPGANVLTF. CDR3 sequence (DNA): TGTGCCAGCAGCCCACAGGCCCCTGGGGCCAACGTCCTGACTTTC.

This clonotype was observed a handful of times. The CDR3 sequence: CASSGYWEGRVGNTIYF. The CDR3 nucleotides are TGTGCCAGCAGCGGGTATTGGGAGGGGCGCGTCGGAAACACCATATATTTT. The V call is TRBV9, the J call TRBJ1-3; TRBD1 might be the D (5 bases). Trimming took 3 bases from V and 4 from J, leaving 20 bases between them. CDR1 is SGDLS, CDR2 YYNGEE, per germline. The length of the CDR3 is 17 residues. The complete variable domain, with remaining parts taken from reference TRBV9 and TRBJ1-3, reads DSGVTQTPKHLITATGQRVTLRCSPRSGDLSVYWYQQSLDQGLQFLIQYYNGEERAKGNILERFSAQQFPDLHSELNLSSLELGDSALYFCASSGYWEGRVGNTIYFGEGSWLTVV.

The table lists this clonotype with a few counts. The chain carries TRBV2 and TRBJ2-7; 7 nucleotides agree with TRBD1. Per the germline V gene, CDR1 is SNHLY and CDR2 is FYNNEI. CDR3 length equals 15 residues. The trim removed 7 bases at V and 4 bases at J, leaving 13 bases unmatched. The CDR3 coding sequence is TGTGCCAGCACCCAAGGGGGCAGATTGGTTTACGAGCAGTACTTC. It specifies CASTQGGRLVYEQYF.

The chain combines TRBV15 with TRBJ2-5; the match to TRBD2 covers 10 bases. Per germline, CDR1 LNHNV and CDR2 YYDKDF (reference sequence). The junction had 6 bases not matched to a gene; V was cut back by 0 bases and J by 2 bases. The CDR3 totals 17 residues. The chain's CDR3 is CATSREEGLAKQETQYF. As DNA, the CDR3 is TGTGCCACCAGCAGAGAGGAGGGACTAGCGAAACAAGAGACCCAGTACTTC. Based on the CDR3 plus reference TRBV15 and TRBJ2-5, the full variable domain is DAMVIQNPRYQVTQFGKPVTLSCSQTLNHNVMYWYQQKSSQAPKLLFHYYDKDFNNEADTPDNFQSRRPNTSFCFLDIRSPGLGDTAMYLCATSREEGLAKQETQYFGPGTRLLVL.

A note on this clonotype: This sequence may be a read error, since a much larger clone differs from it by one base. J is TRBJ1-2 and V is TRBV9; D ambiguous. Per the germline V gene, CDR1 is SGDLS and CDR2 is YYNGEE. This CDR3 comprises 12 residues. Trimming removed 4 bases at V and 5 bases at J, with 9 bases between. The CDR3 region has the DNA TGTGCCAGCAGCAAAGGGCTGTATGGCTACACCTTC. Its translation is CASSKGLYGYTF.

This clonotype showed up just a few times. This chain links TRBV30 with TRBJ1-3, with TRBD1 as a possible D gene (5 bases). The CDR3 spans 13 residues. Trimming took 2 bases from V and 1 from J, leaving 6 bases between them. The V gene's germline CDR1 is GTSNPN and CDR2 SVGIG (reference sequence). The CDR3 spells CAWSRGSGNTIYF. The CDR3 DNA reads TGTGCCTGGAGTCGGGGGTCTGGAAACACCATATATTTT.

This clonotype turned up a few times. The chain couples TRBV11-2 to TRBJ1-2; no definite D call. The V end was cut by 5 bases, the J end by 4 bases, with 11 bases between. CDR3 length: 13 amino acids. Germline loops: CDR1 SGHAT, CDR2 FQNNGV. Here the CDR3 reads CASSLKGSYGYTF. CDR3 coding DNA: TGTGCCAGCAGCCTGAAGGGCTCCTATGGCTACACCTTC.

In its sample, this clonotype was seen many times. DNA for the CDR3: TGTGCCAGCAGTTTAGCGCGTGGGGTTGAAGCTTTCTTT. It specifies CASSLARGVEAFF. The rearrangement links TRBV12-3 or TRBV12-4 to TRBJ1-1; D ambiguous. Trimming removed 0 bases at V and 7 bases at J, with 9 bases between. There are 13 residues in the CDR3.

This clonotype was seen more than once but under ten times. The J gene is TRBJ2-7, the V gene TRBV5-4; D perhaps matches TRBD1 (6 bases). Germline-derived CDR1 and CDR2 are SGHNT and YYREEE (reference sequence). The CDR3 spans 13 residues. V dropped 4 bases and J dropped 6 bases, with 14 bases sitting between them. CDR3 in DNA: TGTGCCAGCAGCCCGAGGGACACCGTCGAGCAGTACTTC. Translated, it gives CASSPRDTVEQYF. Supplemented by reference TRBV5-4 and TRBJ2-7, the full variable domain reads ETGVTQSPTHLIKTRGQQVTLRCSSQSGHNTVSWYQQALGQGPQFIFQYYREEENGRGNFPPRFSGLQFPNYSSELNVNALELDDSALYLCASSPRDTVEQYFGPGTRLTVT.

The genes are TRBV7-8 and TRBJ1-1; TRBD1 matches at 7 bases. Per germline, CDR1 SGHVS and CDR2 FQNEAQ. This CDR3 is 12 amino acids long. V gave up 4 bases and J gave up 11 bases; unmatched junction bases: 7. The CDR3 loop is CASSSREGAAFF. CDR3 bases: TGTGCCAGCAGCTCAAGGGAGGGGGCTGCTTTCTTT.

This clonotype occurred a few times. This chain connects TRBV7-8 to TRBJ2-7; the D gene is possibly TRBD2 (6 bases). The CDR3 totals 15 residues. V was pared by 0 bases and J by 3 bases, with 12 bases between. Per germline, CDR1 SGHVS and CDR2 FQNEAQ. CDR3 protein: CASSLAGGLNYEQYF. Written as DNA, the CDR3 is TGTGCCAGCAGCTTAGCGGGAGGTCTGAACTACGAGCAGTACTTC.

This clonotype was seen ten or more times. In DNA, the CDR3 is TGCGCCAGCAGCTTGAGACAGGGGGACGCTTCGCAGTACTTC. It codes for CASSLRQGDASQYF. The chain recombines TRBV5-1 with TRBJ2-7; 9 nucleotides align to TRBD1. The CDR3 is made up of 14 amino acids. Trimming removed 1 base from V and 9 bases from J; junction bases left unmatched: 8. Germline-derived CDR1 and CDR2 are SGHRS and YFSETQ. Drawing the rest from reference TRBV5-1 and TRBJ2-7, the complete variable domain is KAGVTQTPRYLIKTRGQQVTLSCSPISGHRSVSWYQQTPGQGLQFLFEYFSETQRNKGNFPGRFSGRQFSNSRSEMNVSTLELGDSALYLCASSLRQGDASQYFGPGTRLTVT.

The CDR3 spells CSGGTGSTDTQYF. The CDR3 DNA reads as TGCAGCGGCGGGACGGGCAGCACAGATACGCAGTATTTT. This rearrangement joins TRBV29-1 to TRBJ2-3; D is possibly TRBD2 (6 bases). This CDR3 is built from 13 residues. V lost 7 bases to trimming and J lost 0 bases, with 11 bases between them. The germline gives CDR1 SQVTM, CDR2 ANQGSEA.

CDR3 coding DNA: TGCAGCGTTGACAGGGGTGGAGAGACCCAGTACTTC. This sequence encodes CSVDRGGETQYF. The rearrangement joins TRBV29-1 to TRBJ2-5; TRBD1 is a possible D gene (6 bases). The CDR3 loop spans 12 amino acids. Trimming shortened V by 3 bases and J by 4 bases, and 9 bases separated the two germline ends. Germline V gene data show CDR1 as SQVTM and CDR2 as ANQGSEA.

This clonotype was seen repeatedly, ten times or more. The chain carries TRBV24-1 and TRBJ2-1, with 8 bases identical to TRBD1. CDR3 length: 17 amino acids. Germline-derived CDR1 and CDR2 are KGHDR and SFDVKD. V lost 5 bases and J lost 6; bases outside the gene matches: 14. The CDR3 spells CATSADDGTGRPNEQFF. CDR3 DNA sequence: TGTGCCACCAGTGCGGATGACGGGACAGGACGACCCAATGAGCAGTTCTTC.

This sequence joins TRBV7-3 and TRBJ2-5; 11 bases map to TRBD2. V shed 5 bases, J shed 5 bases, and the junction held 7 bases outside the gene matches. The CDR3 contains 15 residues. Germline values: CDR1 SGHTA, CDR2 FQGTGA. The CDR3 sequence is CASSPLAGGRETQYF. DNA for the CDR3: TGTGCCAGCAGCCCATTAGCGGGAGGGCGGGAGACCCAGTACTTC.